This TCR beta chain came from a study of CD8 T cells in Susac syndrome. Notes on the study in general: The study conceded that its TCR sequencing and HLA analysis involved relatively few individuals.

The sequenced target, TCR beta, came from blood CD8+ and CD4+ T cells. V lost 2 bases, J lost 6 bases, and 15 bases lay in between. The CDR3 loop spans 14 amino acids. Per the germline V gene, CDR1 is SGHRS and CDR2 is YFSETQ. Regarding this clonotype: What it binds is not known.

An input of roughly 0.5 to 1 ug of RNA was subjected to reverse transcription using random hexamers. Amplification of TCR beta CDR3 used immunoSEQ multiplex PCR across 54 Vbeta and 13 Jbeta. MiXCR, applied by TCRdb to the immunoSEQ multiplex PCR reads, yields one record per CDR3 protein. The sample shows more than 150,000 distinct CDR3 sequences, about 94% of them seen only once. The V call is TRBV5-1, the J call TRBJ2-7; D is perhaps TRBD2 (5 bases). This receptor was taken from a human donor with multiple sclerosis. The sample comprised CD8+ T cells from PBMCs. CDR3 coding DNA: TGCGCCAGCAGCTTTAACGGACTTAGTAGCGAGCAGTACTTC. This encodes CASSFNGLSSEQYF.